The 9 T cell receptor beta chains in this list originate from one sample, sequenced in a study of response to subunit inactivated influenza vaccine. One entry per CDR3 protein, called by TCRdb with MiXCR from the RT-PCR reads. Of 800,000 or so distinct CDR3 sequences listed, 21% are singletons. The specimen comprised PBMCs from blood, sampled approximately 5 days after vaccination. Receptor source: a middle-aged man who received an inactivated influenza vaccine.

V and J are TRBV7-2 and TRBJ2-5, with D hard to call. The CDR3 spans 14 residues. The germline CDR1 and CDR2 sequences are SGHTA and FQGNSA. V was cut by 4 bases and J by 1 base, with 10 bases left in between. CDR3 nucleotides: TGTGCCAGCAGCTCCTACGGAATCCAAGAGACCCAGTACTTC. It translates to CASSSYGIQETQYF.

In DNA form, the CDR3 reads TGCAGTGCTACGGGACAGGGGGCCGGCTACGAGCAGTACTTC. Its protein product is CSATGQGAGYEQYF. This chain connects TRBV20-1 to TRBJ2-7; 12 bases align to TRBD1. The CDR3 extends over 14 amino acids. The ends lost 4 bases at V and 3 bases at J; junction bases unmatched: 4. Germline CDR1 reads DFQATT; CDR2 reads SNEGSKA (reference sequence).

V and J are TRBV30 and TRBJ2-2; TRBD2 might be the D (5 bases). CDR3 length: 15 amino acids. With 4 bases removed from V and 2 bases from J, the gap between germline ends came to 14 bases. Germline V CDR1 and CDR2: GTSNPN, SVGIG (reference sequence). The DNA for the CDR3 is TGTGCCTGGATTCCAGGAGGCCCTAACACCGGGGAGCTGTTTTTT. Its translation: CAWIPGGPNTGELFF.

This clonotype was counted between two and nine times. The V call is TRBV7-2, the J call TRBJ2-3; D uncertain. Germline V gene sequence: CDR1 SGHTA, CDR2 FQGNSA. This CDR3 is built from 11 residues. V lost 4 bases, J lost 6 bases, and 5 bases lay in between. The CDR3 bases are TGTGCCAGCAGCTGGTTGGATACGCAGTATTTT. Its translation: CASSWLDTQYF.

The sample holds a few counts of this clonotype. The chain couples TRBV6-1 to TRBJ1-4; maybe TRBD1 (5 bases). Germline V gene lookup returns CDR1 MNHNS and CDR2 SASEGT. CDR3 length equals 14 residues. Trimming took off 5 bases at V and 8 bases at J, with 15 bases between the two ends. In DNA, the CDR3 is TGTGCCAGCAGTCCAGGGCCGATAGGGGAAAAACTGTTTTTT. Translation: CASSPGPIGEKLFF.

DNA of the CDR3: TGTGCCAGCAGTGACTTAGCGGGGGGGCGTGCAGATACGCAGTATTTT. It codes for CASSDLAGGRADTQYF. The chain combines TRBV6-1 with TRBJ2-3; TRBD2 matches 11 bases. Germline V gene lookup returns CDR1 MNHNS and CDR2 SASEGT. The length of the CDR3 is 16 residues. V trimming: 3 bases; J trimming: 4 bases; junction bases outside the gene matches: 6.

The chain links TRBV20-1 to TRBJ2-7; D uncertain. The CDR3 loop spans 12 amino acids. V lost 3 bases, J lost 5 bases, and 11 bases lay in between. Germline CDR1 DFQATT, CDR2 SNEGSKA (reference sequence). CDR3 loop: CSARRRVDEQYF. For the CDR3, the DNA is TGCAGTGCTAGGCGAAGGGTCGACGAGCAGTACTTC.

This clonotype has at least ten counts. The chain combines TRBV12-3 or TRBV12-4 with TRBJ2-7; 10 bases match TRBD2. This CDR3 spans 14 amino acids. V trimming: 3 bases; J trimming: 4 bases; junction bases outside the gene matches: 3. CDR3 protein: CASSFSGRAYEQYF. DNA of the CDR3: TGTGCCAGCAGTTTCAGCGGGAGGGCGTACGAGCAGTACTTC.

This clonotype was seen a handful of times. In DNA form, the CDR3 reads TGCAGCGTTGATAGGACTAGCGGACGAAAGGAGCAGTTCTTC. Its translation: CSVDRTSGRKEQFF. The chain has TRBV29-1 and TRBJ2-1, with 10 bases identical to TRBD2. The CDR3 is 14 residues long. CDR1 SQVTM and CDR2 ANQGSEA come from the germline V gene. V was clipped by 3 bases and J by 10 bases; unmatched bases: 9.